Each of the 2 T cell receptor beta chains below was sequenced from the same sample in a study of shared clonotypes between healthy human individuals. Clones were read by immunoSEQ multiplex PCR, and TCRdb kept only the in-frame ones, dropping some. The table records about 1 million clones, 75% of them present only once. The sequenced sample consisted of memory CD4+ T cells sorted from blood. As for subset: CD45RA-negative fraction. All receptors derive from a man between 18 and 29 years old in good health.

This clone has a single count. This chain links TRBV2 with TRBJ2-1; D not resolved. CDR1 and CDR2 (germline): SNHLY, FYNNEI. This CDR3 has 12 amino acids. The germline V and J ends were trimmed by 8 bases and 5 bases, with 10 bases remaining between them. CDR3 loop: CASRHSDNEQFF. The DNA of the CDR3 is TGTGCCAGCCGACACAGCGACAATGAGCAGTTCTTC. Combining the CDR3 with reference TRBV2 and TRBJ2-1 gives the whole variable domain EPEVTQTPSHQVTQMGQEVILRCVPISNHLYFYWYRQILGQKVEFLVSFYNNEISEKSEIFDDQFSVERPDGSNFTLKIRSTKLEDSAMYFCASRHSDNEQFFGPGTRLTVL.

The CDR3 loop is CASRRGPGELFF. In nucleotides, the CDR3 is TGTGCCAGTAGACGCGGTCCCGGGGAGCTGTTTTTT. The chain has TRBV19 and TRBJ2-2; no clear D gene. V shed 6 bases and J shed 6 bases, with 8 bases lying between them. The CDR3 loop spans 12 amino acids. Germline assignment: CDR1 LNHDA and CDR2 SQIVND (reference sequence).